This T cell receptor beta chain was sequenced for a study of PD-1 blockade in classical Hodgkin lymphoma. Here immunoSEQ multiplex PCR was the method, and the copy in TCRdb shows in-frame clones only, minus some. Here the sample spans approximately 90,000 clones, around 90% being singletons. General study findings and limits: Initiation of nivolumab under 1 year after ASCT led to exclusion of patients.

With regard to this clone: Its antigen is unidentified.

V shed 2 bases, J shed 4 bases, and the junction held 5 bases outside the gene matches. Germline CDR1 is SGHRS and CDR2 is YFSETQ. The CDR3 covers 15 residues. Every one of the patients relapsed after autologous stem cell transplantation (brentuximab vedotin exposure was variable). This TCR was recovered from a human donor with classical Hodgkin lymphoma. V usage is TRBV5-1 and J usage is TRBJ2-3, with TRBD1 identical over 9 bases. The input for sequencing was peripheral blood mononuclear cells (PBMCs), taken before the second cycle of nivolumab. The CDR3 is CASSFRTGDADTQYF. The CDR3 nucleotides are TGCGCCAGCAGCTTTCGGACAGGGGATGCAGATACGCAGTATTTT.